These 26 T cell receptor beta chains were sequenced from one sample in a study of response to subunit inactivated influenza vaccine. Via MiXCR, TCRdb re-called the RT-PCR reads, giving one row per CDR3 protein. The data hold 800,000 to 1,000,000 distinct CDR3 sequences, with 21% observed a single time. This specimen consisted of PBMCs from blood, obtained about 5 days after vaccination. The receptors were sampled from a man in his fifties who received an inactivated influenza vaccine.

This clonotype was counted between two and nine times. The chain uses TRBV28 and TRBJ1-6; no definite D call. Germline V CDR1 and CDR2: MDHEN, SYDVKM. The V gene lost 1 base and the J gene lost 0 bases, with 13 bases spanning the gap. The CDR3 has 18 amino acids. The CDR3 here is CASSLSRGLGSYNSPLHF. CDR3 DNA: TGTGCCAGCAGTTTATCTCGGGGTTTGGGCTCCTATAATTCACCCCTCCACTTT.

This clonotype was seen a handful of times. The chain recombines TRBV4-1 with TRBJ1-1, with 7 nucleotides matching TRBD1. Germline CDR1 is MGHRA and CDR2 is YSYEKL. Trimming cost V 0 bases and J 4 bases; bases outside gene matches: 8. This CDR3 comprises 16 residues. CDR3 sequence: CASSQDETGWGTEAFF. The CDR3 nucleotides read TGCGCCAGCAGCCAAGATGAGACAGGGTGGGGCACTGAAGCTTTCTTT.

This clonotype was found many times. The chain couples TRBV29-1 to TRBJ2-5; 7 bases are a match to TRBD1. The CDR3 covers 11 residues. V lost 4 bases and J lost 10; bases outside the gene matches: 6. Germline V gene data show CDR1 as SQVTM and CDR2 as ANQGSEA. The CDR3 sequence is CSVVTGVGQYF. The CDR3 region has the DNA TGCAGCGTTGTAACAGGGGTGGGCCAGTACTTC.

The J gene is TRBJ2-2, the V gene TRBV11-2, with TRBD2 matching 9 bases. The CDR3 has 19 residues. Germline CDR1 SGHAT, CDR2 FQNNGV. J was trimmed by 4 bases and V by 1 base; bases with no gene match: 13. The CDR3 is CASSLVWASGAGGTGELFF. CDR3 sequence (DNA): TGTGCCAGCAGCTTAGTATGGGCCAGCGGAGCGGGAGGCACCGGGGAGCTGTTTTTT.

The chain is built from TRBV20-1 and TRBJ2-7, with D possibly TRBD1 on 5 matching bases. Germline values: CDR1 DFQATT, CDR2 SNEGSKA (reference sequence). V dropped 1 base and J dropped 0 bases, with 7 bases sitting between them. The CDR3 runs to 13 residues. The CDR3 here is CSARGDSSYEQYF. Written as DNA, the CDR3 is TGCAGTGCTAGAGGCGACAGCTCCTACGAGCAGTACTTC.

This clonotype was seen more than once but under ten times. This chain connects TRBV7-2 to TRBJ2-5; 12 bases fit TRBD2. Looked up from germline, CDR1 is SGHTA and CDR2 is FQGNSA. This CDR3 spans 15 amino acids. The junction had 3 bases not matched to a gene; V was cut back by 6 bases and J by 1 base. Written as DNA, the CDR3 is TGTGCCAGCAGACTAGCGGGAGGCGTCCAAGAGACCCAGTACTTC. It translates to CASRLAGGVQETQYF.

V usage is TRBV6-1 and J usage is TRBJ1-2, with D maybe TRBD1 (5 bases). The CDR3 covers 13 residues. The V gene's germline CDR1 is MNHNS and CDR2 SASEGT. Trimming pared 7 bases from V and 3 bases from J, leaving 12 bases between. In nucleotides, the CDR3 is TGTGCCAGCACCTCAACAGGACACTATGGCTACACCTTC. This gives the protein CASTSTGHYGYTF.

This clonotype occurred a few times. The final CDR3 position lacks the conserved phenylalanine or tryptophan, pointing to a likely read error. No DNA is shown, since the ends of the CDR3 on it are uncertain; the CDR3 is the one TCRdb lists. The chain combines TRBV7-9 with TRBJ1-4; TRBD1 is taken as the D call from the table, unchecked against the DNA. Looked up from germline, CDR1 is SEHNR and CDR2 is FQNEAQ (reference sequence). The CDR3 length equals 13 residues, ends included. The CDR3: CASSLARGPAGCL.

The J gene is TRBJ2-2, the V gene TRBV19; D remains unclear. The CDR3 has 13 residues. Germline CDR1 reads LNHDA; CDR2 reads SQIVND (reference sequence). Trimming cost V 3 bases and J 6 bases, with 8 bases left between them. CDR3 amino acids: CASSIQDPGELFF. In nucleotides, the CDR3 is TGTGCCAGTAGTATCCAGGACCCCGGGGAGCTGTTTTTT.

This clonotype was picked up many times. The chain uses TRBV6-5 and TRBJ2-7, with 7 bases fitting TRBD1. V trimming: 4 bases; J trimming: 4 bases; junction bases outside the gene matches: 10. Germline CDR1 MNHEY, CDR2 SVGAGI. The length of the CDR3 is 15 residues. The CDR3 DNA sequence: TGTGCCAGCAGTTCCCGGCACAGGGGTCGGTACGAGCAGTACTTC. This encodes CASSSRHRGRYEQYF.

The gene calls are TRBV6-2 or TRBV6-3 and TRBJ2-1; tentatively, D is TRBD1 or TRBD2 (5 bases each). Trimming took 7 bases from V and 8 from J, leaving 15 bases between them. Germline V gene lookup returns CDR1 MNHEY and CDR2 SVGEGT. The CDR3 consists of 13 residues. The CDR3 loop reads CASNYGARDEQFF. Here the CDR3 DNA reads TGTGCCAGCAACTACGGGGCCAGGGATGAGCAGTTCTTC.

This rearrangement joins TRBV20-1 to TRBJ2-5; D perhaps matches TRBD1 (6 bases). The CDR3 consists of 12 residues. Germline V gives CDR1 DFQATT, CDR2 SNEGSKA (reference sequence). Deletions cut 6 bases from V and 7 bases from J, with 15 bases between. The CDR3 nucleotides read TGCAGTGCCAGGGACAAGGGGCGGACCCAGTACTTC. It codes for CSARDKGRTQYF.

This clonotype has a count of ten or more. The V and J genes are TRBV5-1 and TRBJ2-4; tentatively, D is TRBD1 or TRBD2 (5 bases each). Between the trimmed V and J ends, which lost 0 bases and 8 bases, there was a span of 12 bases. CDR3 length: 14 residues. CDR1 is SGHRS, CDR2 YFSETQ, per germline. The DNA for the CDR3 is TGCGCCAGCAGCTTGGCCTGGCTGGGGGACATTCAGTACTTC. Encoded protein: CASSLAWLGDIQYF.

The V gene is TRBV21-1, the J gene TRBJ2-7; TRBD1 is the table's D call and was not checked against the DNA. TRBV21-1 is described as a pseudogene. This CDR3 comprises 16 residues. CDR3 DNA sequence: TGTGCCAGCAGCAAAGGAAGGGACAACTATTCCTACGAGCAGTACTTC. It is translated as CASSKGRDNYSYEQYF.

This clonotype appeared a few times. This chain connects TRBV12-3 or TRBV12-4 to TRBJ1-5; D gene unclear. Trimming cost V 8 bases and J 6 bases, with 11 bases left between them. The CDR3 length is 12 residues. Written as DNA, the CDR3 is TGTGCCAGCTCAGAGTTAGGTCAGCCCCAGCATTTT. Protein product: CASSELGQPQHF.

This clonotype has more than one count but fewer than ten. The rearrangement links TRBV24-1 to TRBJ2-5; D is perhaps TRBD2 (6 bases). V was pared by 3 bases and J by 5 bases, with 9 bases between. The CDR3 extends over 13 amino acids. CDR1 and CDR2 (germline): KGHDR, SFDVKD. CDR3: CATSDGGMETQYF. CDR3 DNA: TGTGCCACCAGTGATGGGGGGATGGAGACCCAGTACTTC.

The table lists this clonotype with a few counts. CDR3 region: CASSLEYTQFF. CDR3 in DNA: TGTGCCAGCAGTTTAGAATACACGCAGTTCTTC. The chain has TRBV28 and TRBJ2-1, with no clear D. Trimming stripped 2 bases from V and 12 bases from J, with 8 bases between. The germline V gene has CDR1 MDHEN and CDR2 SYDVKM. The CDR3 has 11 amino acids.

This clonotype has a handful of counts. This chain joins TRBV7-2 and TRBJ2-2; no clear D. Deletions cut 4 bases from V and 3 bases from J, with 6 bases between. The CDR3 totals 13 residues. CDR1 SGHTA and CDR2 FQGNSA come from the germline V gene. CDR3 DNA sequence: TGTGCCAGCAGCTCTACGGACACCGGGGAGCTGTTTTTT. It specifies CASSSTDTGELFF.

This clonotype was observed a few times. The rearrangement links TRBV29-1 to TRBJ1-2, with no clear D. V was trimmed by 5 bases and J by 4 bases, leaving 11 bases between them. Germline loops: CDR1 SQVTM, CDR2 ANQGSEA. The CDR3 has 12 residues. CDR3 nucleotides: TGCAGCGTTCTAGGAGGATCCTATGGCTACACCTTC. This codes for CSVLGGSYGYTF.

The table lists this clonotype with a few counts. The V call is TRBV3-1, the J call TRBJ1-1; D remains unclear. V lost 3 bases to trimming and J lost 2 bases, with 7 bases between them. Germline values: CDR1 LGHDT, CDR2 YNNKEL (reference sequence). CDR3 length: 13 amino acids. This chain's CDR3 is CASSQFHNTEAFF. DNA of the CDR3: TGTGCCAGCAGCCAGTTCCACAACACTGAAGCTTTCTTT. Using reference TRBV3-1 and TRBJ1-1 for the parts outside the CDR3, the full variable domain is DTAVSQTPKYLVTQMGNDKSIKCEQNLGHDTMYWYKQDSKKFLKIMFSYNNKELIINETVPNRFSPKSPDKAHLNLHINSLELGDSAVYFCASSQFHNTEAFFGQGTRLTVV.

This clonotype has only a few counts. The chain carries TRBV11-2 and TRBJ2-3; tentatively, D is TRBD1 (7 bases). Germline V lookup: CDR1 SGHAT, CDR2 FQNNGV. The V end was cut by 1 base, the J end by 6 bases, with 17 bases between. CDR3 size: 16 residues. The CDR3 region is CASSLVMGRGVDTQYF. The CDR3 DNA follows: TGTGCCAGCAGCTTAGTGATGGGCAGGGGGGTGGATACGCAGTATTTT.

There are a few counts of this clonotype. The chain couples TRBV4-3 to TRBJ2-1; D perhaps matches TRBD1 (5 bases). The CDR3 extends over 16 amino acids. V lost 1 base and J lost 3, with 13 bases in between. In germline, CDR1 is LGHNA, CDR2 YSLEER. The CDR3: CASSQGFQGFYNEQFF. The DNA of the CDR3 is TGCGCCAGCAGCCAAGGGTTTCAGGGCTTCTACAATGAGCAGTTCTTC.

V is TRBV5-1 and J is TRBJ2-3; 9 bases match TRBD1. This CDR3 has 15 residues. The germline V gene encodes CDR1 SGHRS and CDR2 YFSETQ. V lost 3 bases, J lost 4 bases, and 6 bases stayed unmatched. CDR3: CASSSGTGRADTQYF. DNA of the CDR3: TGCGCCAGCAGCTCAGGGACAGGGCGAGCAGATACGCAGTATTTT.

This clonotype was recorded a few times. In DNA, the CDR3 is TGTGCCATCAGTAGACAGAGAGACTACGAGCAGTACTTC. Translation: CAISRQRDYEQYF. The rearrangement joins TRBV10-3 to TRBJ2-7; weak D call: TRBD1 (5 bases). The CDR3 is 13 amino acids. Germline V gives CDR1 ENHRY, CDR2 SYGVKD. Trimming removed 5 bases from V and 3 bases from J, with 11 bases in between.

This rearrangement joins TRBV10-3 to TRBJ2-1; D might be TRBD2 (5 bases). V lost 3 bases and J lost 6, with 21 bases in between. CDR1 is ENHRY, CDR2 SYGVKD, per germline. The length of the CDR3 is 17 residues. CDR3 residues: CAISDPGAGLGSNEQFF. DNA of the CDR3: TGTGCCATCAGTGACCCCGGTGCCGGCTTGGGGAGCAATGAGCAGTTCTTC.

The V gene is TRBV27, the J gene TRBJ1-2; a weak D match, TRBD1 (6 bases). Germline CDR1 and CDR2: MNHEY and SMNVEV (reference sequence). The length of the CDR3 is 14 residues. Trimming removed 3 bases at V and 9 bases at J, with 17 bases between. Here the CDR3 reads CASSFNSVGTRYTF. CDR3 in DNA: TGTGCCAGCAGTTTTAATAGCGTGGGGACACGCTACACCTTC.